This note documents a single T cell receptor beta chain sequence. The sample is drawn from a study of blood T cell repertoires in COVID-19. The data were produced by immunoSEQ multiplex PCR, yet TCRdb's version contains in-frame clones alone and is incomplete. The sample lists hundreds of thousands of clones, roughly 80% occurring once. CDR3 length: 15 residues. Per germline, CDR1 SGHRS and CDR2 YFSETQ. V lost 4 bases, J lost 4 bases, and 4 bases stayed unmatched. The chain recombines TRBV5-1 with TRBJ2-1, with 11 nucleotides matching TRBD1. This clonotype was obtained from a woman of 80 years or more with acute or convalescent COVID-19. Sequencing was done on a sample of peripheral blood. CDR3 sequence: CASSTGTGGYNEQFF. The CDR3 region has the DNA TGCGCCAGCAGCACTGGGACAGGGGGGTACAATGAGCAGTTCTTC.